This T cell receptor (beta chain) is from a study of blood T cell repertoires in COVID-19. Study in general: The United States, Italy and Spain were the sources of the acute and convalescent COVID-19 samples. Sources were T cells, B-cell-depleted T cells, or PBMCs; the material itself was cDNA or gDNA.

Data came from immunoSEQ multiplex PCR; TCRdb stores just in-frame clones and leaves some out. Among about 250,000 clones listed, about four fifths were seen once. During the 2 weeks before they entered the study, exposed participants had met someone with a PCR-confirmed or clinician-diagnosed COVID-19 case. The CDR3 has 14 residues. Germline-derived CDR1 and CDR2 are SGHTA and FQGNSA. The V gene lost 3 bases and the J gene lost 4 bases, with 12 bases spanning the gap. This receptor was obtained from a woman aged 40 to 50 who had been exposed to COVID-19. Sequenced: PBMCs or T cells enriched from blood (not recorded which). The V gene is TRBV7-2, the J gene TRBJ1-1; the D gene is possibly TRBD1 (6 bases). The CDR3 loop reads CASSLPGHLTEAFF. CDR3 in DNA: TGTGCCAGCAGCTTGCCGGGACATCTCACTGAAGCTTTCTTT.